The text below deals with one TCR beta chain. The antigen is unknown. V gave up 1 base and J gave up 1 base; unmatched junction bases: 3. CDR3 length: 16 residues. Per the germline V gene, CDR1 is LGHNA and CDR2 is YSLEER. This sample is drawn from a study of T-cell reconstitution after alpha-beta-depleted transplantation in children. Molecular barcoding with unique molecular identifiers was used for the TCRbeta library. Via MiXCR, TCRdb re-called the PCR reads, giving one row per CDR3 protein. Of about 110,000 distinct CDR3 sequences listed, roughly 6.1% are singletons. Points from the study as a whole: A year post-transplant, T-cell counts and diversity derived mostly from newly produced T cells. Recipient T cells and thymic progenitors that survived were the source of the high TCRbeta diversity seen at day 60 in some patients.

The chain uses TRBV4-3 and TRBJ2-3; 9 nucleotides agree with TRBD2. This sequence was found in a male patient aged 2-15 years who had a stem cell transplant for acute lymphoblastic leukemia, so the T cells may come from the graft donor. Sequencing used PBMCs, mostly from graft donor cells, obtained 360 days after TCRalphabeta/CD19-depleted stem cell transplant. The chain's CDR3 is CASSQVASGGTDTQYF. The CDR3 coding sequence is TGCGCCAGCAGCCAAGTAGCTAGCGGGGGCACAGATACGCAGTATTTT.